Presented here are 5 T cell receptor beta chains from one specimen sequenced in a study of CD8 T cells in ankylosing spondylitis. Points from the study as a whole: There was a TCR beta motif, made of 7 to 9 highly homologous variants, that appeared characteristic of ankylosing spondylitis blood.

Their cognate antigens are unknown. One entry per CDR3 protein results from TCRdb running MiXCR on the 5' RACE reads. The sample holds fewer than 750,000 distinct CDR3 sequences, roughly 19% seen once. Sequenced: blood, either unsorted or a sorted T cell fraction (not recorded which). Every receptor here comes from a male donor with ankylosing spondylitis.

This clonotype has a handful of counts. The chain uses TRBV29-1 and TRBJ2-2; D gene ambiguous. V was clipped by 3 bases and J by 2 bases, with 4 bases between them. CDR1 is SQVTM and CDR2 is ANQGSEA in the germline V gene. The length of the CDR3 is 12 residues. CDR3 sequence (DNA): TGCAGCGTTGATGACAACACCGGGGAGCTGTTTTTT. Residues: CSVDDNTGELFF.

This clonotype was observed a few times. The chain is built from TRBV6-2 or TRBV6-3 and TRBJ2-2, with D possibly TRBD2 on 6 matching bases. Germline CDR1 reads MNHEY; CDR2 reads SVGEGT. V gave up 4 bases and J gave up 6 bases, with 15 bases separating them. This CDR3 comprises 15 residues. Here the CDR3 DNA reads TGTGCCAGCAGTTCTGAGACTAGTGCGTCCGGGGAGCTGTTTTTT. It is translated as CASSSETSASGELFF.

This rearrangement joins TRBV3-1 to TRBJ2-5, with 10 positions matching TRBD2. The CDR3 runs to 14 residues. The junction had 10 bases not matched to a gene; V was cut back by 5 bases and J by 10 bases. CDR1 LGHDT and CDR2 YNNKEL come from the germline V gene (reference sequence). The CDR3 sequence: CASSDPGLASNQYF. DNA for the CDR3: TGTGCCAGCAGCGACCCGGGACTAGCGTCAAACCAGTACTTC.

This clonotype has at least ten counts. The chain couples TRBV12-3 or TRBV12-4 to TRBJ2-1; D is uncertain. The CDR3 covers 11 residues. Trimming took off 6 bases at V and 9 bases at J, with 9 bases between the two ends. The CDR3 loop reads CASSQIGEQFF. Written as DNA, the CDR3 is TGTGCCAGCAGCCAAATAGGTGAGCAGTTCTTC.

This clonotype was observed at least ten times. CDR3 amino acids: CASSQGPGQAVNTEAFF. The DNA for the CDR3 is TGTGCCAGCAGCCAGGGACCGGGACAGGCCGTGAACACTGAAGCTTTCTTT. The chain has TRBV3-1 and TRBJ1-1; 8 nucleotides match TRBD1. This CDR3 region has 17 residues. The germline gives CDR1 LGHDT, CDR2 YNNKEL (reference sequence). After removal of 3 bases from V and 0 bases from J, the junction contained 9 bases not matched to a gene. Full variable domain (rest looked up from reference TRBV3-1 and TRBJ1-1): DTAVSQTPKYLVTQMGNDKSIKCEQNLGHDTMYWYKQDSKKFLKIMFSYNNKELIINETVPNRFSPKSPDKAHLNLHINSLELGDSAVYFCASSQGPGQAVNTEAFFGQGTRLTVV.